The clone carrying this T cell receptor (beta chain) was seen ten or more times. Antigen: not known. Study results and limitations: Greatest tumor Treg TCR overlap was with tumor naive CD4+ cells. Tumor memory CD4+ T cell TCR gene usage clustered with blood and lymph node memory CD4+ cells and lymph node naive CD4+ cells.

Looked up from germline, CDR1 is DFQATT and CDR2 is SNEGSKA (reference sequence). V trimming: 6 bases; J trimming: 2 bases; junction bases outside the gene matches: 7. The CDR3 length is 14 residues. MiXCR was run by TCRdb on the 5' RACE reads, yielding one entry per CDR3 protein. The sample holds 35,000 to 50,000 distinct CDR3 sequences, 22% seen once. Cells sorted as Tregs were CD4+, CD25+ and CD127-/low. The TCR comes from a female donor with breast cancer. Sequencing was carried out using Tregs sorted from a lymph node. The genes are TRBV20-1 and TRBJ2-7, with 10 nucleotides matching TRBD2. The CDR3 region is CSAGQAGGTYEQYF. CDR3 coding DNA: TGCAGTGCAGGTCAAGCGGGGGGGACCTACGAGCAGTACTTC.